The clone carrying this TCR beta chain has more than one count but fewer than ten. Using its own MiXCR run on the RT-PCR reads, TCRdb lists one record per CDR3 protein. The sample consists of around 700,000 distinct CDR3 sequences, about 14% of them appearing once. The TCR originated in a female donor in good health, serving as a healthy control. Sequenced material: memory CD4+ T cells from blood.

The CDR3 DNA follows: TGTGCCAGCAGCGCACAGACGACGAACACTGAAGCTTTCTTT. This encodes CASSAQTTNTEAFF. V and J are TRBV9 and TRBJ1-1; no reliable D call. The CDR3 loop spans 14 amino acids. Germline V lookup: CDR1 SGDLS, CDR2 YYNGEE. Trimming pared 3 bases from V and 1 base from J, leaving 10 bases between.